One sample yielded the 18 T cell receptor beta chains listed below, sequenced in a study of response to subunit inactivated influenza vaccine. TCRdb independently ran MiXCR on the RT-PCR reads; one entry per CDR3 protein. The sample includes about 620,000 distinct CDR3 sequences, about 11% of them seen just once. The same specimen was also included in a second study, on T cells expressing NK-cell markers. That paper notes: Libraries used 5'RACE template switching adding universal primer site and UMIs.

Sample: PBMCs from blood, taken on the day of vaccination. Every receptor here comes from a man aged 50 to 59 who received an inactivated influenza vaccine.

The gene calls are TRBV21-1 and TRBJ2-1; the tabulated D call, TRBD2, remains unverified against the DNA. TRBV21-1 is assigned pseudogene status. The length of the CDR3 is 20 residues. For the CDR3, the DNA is TGTGCCAGCAGCAAAGCGCTTTACGGGACTAGCGGAGAGGGATGGAATGAGCAGTTCTTC. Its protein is CASSKALYGTSGEGWNEQFF.

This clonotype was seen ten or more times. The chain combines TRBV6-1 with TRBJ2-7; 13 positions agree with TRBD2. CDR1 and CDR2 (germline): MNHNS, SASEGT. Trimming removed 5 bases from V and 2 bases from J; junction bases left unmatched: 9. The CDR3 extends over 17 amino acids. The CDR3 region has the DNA TGTGCCAGCAGTCGACTGACTAGCGGGGGGACACCCTACGAGCAGTACTTC. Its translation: CASSRLTSGGTPYEQYF.

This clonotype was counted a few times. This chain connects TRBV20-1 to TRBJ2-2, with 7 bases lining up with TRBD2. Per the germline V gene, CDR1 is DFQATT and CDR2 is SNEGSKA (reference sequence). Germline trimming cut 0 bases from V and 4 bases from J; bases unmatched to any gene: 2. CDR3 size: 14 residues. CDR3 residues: CSAREGGGTGELFF. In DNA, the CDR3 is TGCAGTGCTAGAGAGGGCGGGGGCACCGGGGAGCTGTTTTTT.

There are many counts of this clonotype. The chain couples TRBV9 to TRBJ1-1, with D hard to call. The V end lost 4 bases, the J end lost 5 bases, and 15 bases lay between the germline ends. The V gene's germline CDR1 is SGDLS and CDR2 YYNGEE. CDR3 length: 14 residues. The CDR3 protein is CASSPRDEVTEAFF. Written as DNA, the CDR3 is TGTGCCAGCAGCCCCCGTGACGAGGTAACTGAAGCTTTCTTT.

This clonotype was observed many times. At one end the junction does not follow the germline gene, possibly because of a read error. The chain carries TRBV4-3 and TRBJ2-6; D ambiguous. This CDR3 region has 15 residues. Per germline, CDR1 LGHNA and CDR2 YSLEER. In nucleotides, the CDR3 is TGTGCCAGCAGCCAAGTTCCCTCTGGGGCCAACGTCCTGACTTTC. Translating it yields CASSQVPSGANVLTF.

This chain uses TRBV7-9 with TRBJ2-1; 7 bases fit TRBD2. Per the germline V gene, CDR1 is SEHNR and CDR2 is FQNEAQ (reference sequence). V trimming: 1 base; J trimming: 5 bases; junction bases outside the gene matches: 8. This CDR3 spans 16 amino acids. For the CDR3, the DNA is TGTGCCAGCAGCTTAGGTCCGGGAGGAACTAACAATGAGCAGTTCTTC. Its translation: CASSLGPGGTNNEQFF. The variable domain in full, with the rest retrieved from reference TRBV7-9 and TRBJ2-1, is DTGVSQNPRHKITKRGQNVTFRCDPISEHNRLYWYRQTLGQGPEFLTYFQNEAQLEKSRLLSDRFSAERPKGSFSTLEIQRTEQGDSAMYLCASSLGPGGTNNEQFFGPGTRLTVL.

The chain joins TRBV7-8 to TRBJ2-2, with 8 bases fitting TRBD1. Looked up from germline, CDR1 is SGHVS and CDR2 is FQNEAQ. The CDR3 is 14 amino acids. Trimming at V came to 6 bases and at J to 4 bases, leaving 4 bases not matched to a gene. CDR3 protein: CASRQTGGTGELFF. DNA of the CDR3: TGTGCCAGCAGACAAACAGGGGGCACCGGGGAGCTGTTTTTT.

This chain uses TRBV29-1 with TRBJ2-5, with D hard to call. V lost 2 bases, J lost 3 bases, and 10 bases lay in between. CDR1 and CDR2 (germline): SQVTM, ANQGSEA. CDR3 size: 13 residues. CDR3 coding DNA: TGCAGCGTTGAACTCTGGGGTGAAGAGACCCAGTACTTC. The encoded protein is CSVELWGEETQYF.

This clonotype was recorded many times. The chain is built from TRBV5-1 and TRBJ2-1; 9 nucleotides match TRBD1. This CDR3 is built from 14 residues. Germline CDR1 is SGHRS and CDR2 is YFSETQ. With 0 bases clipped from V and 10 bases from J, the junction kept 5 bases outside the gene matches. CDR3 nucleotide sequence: TGCGCCAGCAGCTTGGGCGGACAGGGGTCGGAGCAGTTCTTC. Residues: CASSLGGQGSEQFF.

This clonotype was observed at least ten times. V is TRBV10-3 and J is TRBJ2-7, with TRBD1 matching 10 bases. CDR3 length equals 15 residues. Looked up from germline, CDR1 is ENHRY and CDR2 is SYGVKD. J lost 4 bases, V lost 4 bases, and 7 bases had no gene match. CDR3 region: CAISGTGTGAYEQYF. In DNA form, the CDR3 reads TGTGCCATCAGTGGTACCGGGACAGGGGCTTACGAGCAGTACTTC.

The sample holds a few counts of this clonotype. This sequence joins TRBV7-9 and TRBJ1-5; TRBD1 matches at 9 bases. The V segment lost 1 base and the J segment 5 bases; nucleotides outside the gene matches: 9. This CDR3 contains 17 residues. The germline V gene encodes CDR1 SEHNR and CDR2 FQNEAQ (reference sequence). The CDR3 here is CASSLGQLGQGHQPQHF. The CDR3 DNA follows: TGTGCCAGCAGCTTAGGTCAACTGGGACAGGGACATCAGCCCCAGCATTTT.

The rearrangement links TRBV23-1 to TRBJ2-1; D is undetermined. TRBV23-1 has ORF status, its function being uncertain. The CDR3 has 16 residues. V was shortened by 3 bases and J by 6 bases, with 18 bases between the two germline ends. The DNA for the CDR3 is TGCGCCAGCAGTCAGTCCCGTCAGGTCCCCTTCAATGAGCAGTTCTTC. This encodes CASSQSRQVPFNEQFF.

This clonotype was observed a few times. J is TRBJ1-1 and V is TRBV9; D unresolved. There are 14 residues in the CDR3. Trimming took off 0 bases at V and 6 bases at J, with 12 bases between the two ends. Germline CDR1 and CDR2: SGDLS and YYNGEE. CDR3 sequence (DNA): TGTGCCAGCAGCGTAGGTGTGGGATGGGCTGAAGCTTTCTTT. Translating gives CASSVGVGWAEAFF.

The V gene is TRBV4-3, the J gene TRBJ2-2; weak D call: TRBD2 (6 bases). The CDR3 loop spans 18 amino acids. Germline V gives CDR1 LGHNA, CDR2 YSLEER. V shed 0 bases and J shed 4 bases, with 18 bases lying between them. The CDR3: CASSQEEAELAFTGELFF. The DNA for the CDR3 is TGCGCCAGCAGCCAAGAAGAGGCGGAACTAGCCTTCACCGGGGAGCTGTTTTTT.

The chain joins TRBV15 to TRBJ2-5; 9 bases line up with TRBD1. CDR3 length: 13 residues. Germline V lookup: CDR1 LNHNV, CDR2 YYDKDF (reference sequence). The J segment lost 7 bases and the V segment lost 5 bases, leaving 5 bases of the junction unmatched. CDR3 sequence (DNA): TGTGCCACCAGCTGGGACAGGGTGGGGACCCAGTACTTC. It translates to CATSWDRVGTQYF.

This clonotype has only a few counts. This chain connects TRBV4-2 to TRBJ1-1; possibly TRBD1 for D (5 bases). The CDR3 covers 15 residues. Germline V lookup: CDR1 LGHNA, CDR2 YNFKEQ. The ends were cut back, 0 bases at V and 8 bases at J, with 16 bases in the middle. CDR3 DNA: TGTGCCAGCAGCCAAGATGTCCAGGGCGGGTTGGAAGCTTTCTTT. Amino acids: CASSQDVQGGLEAFF.

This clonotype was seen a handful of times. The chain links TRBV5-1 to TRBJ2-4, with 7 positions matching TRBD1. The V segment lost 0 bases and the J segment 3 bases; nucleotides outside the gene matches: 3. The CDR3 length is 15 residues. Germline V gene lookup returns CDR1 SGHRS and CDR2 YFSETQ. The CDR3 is CASSLGRGNKNIQYF. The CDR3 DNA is TGCGCCAGCAGCTTGGGCAGGGGGAACAAAAACATTCAGTACTTC.

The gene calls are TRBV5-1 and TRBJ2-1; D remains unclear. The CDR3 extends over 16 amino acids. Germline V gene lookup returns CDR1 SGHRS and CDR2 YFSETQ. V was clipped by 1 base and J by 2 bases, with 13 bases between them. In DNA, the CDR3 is TGCGCCAGCAGCTTGACTTCGGCTACTGCCTACAATGAGCAGTTCTTC. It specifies CASSLTSATAYNEQFF.